The entry below describes one T cell receptor beta chain. It lacks a known antigen. No base quality information exists; no much larger clone differs at one position. The data were obtained in a study of blood T cell repertoires in COVID-19 (dated by TCRdb to the early 2020s). About the investigation overall: Samples from collaborators originated in the United States, Italy and Spain and spanned both the acute and convalescent phases of COVID-19. The material from the prospective study consisted of cDNA or gDNA derived from T cells, B-cell-depleted T cells, or PBMCs. Deeply sampled blood TCRbeta repertoires from subjects exposed to, actively infected with, or recovered from COVID-19 were included in the dataset. The repertoires were made available in a free public database intended to serve as a resource for research on the immune response to SARS-CoV-2. The samples were drawn from two sources: the first 160 participants of the ongoing ImmuneRACE study, and 1,000 to 1,500 subjects contributed by 6 global collaborators. The sample metadata nearly always contained a de-identified subject ID, COVID-19 status, age in years and sex. Where available, HLA class I and class II types were obtained from metadata supplied by the sample provider rather than from assay-based typing. Paper-wide results and their limitations: How much clinical and demographic metadata was included differed by source and by participant, and the metadata was provided uncurated.

At one collaborating source in Seattle, patients were enrolled during active infection and were followed longitudinally through the course of disease. The collaborating institutions used their own protocols to collect whole blood in K2EDTA tubes. Collaborator samples were shipped for TCRbeta analysis as frozen whole blood, isolated PBMCs, or DNA extracted from either sample type. The immunoSEQ Assay, a bias-controlled multiplex PCR, was used to amplify TCRbeta CDR3 regions from genomic DNA. The paper's processing steps were these. Within the assay, amplification of reference gene primers was used to estimate how many nucleated cells each sample contained. To quantify the absolute abundance of each unique TCRbeta CDR3 rearrangement, sequence reads were collapsed and filtered. For each sample, productive Simpson clonality was calculated as the square root of Simpson's diversity index over productive rearrangements. TCRdb mirrors the immuneACCESS table, restricted to in-frame sequences. Some clones are absent from its copies; in checked studies, under half trace to an unresolved V gene, and the reason for the others is unknown. V and J calls and clone size come straight from that table; D and trimming were deduced from the DNA. This sample gives 250,000 to 350,000 clones in total; around 82% of them show up just once. The ten largest clones add up to about a sixth of the sample.

The junction carries 13 bases between V and J, which are trimmed by 4 bases and 2 bases respectively. The CDR3 runs 15 amino acids, cysteine and phenylalanine included. This entry keeps only the CDR3 DNA: 45 bases, framed from base 1. CDR1 SGHTS and CDR2 YDEGEE were looked up in the germline V gene. The receptor comes from a person between 65 and 79 years old with COVID-19, enrolled during active disease. Rearrangement joined TRBV5-8 to TRBJ1-5, with a weak D call of TRBD1 (6 bases match). The specimen sequenced was peripheral blood. The encoded CDR3 is CASSPFRQGNQPQHF. The DNA sequence is TGTGCCAGCAGCCCCTTCAGACAGGGCAATCAGCCCCAGCATTTT.